A single sample is the source of the 27 T cell receptor beta chains below, sequenced in a study of T cell changes during pregnancy in multiple sclerosis. Using immunoSEQ multiplex PCR, the repertoire was profiled, and TCRdb retains in-frame clones only, with some absent. Altogether nearly 110,000 clones are present, 91% being singletons, with the ten largest covering 1.6%. The material was peripheral blood, obtained before pregnancy. These receptors all come from a female donor with multiple sclerosis, enrolled in a pregnancy study.

This clone was counted once. The chain is built from TRBV6-1 and TRBJ2-7, with 8 bases fitting TRBD1. V was pared by 4 bases and J by 4 bases, with 9 bases of the junction left unmatched. This CDR3 spans 15 amino acids. CDR1 and CDR2 from the germline V gene are MNHNS and SASEGT. In nucleotides, the CDR3 is TGTGCCAGCAGTGTCAACAGGGGGTATAGGTACGAGCAGTACTTC. Translating gives CASSVNRGYRYEQYF.

The chain employs TRBV20-1 and TRBJ1-1; D not resolved. Germline V lookup: CDR1 DFQATT, CDR2 SNEGSKA (reference sequence). V shed 4 bases and J shed 0 bases, with 3 bases lying between them. CDR3 length: 11 amino acids. In nucleotides, the CDR3 is TGCAGTGCTATAATGAACACTGAAGCTTTCTTT. Amino acids: CSAIMNTEAFF.

The gene calls are TRBV14 and TRBJ2-3; 7 nucleotides align to TRBD1. Trimming took 4 bases from V and 1 from J; bases not matched to a gene: 8. Germline V lookup: CDR1 SGHDN, CDR2 FVKESK. There are 16 residues in the CDR3. The CDR3, as DNA: TGTGCCAGCAGCCTTTACAGGGGACGTGGCACAGATACGCAGTATTTT. Its translation is CASSLYRGRGTDTQYF.

This clone has more than one count but fewer than ten. The chain has TRBV5-1 and TRBJ1-6; maybe TRBD1 (6 bases). Germline assignment: CDR1 SGHRS and CDR2 YFSETQ. This CDR3 is built from 13 residues. Trimming shortened V by 0 bases and J by 10 bases, and 8 bases separated the two germline ends. CDR3 loop: CASSLEGGSPLHF. As DNA, the CDR3 is TGCGCCAGCAGCTTGGAAGGGGGATCACCCCTCCACTTT.

The gene calls are TRBV28 and TRBJ2-7; 9 bases map to TRBD1. This CDR3 spans 16 amino acids. Germline V gives CDR1 MDHEN, CDR2 SYDVKM. Trimming removed 6 bases from V and 0 bases from J; junction bases left unmatched: 9. In DNA, the CDR3 is TGTGCCAGCAGACTCCGACAGGGGGGGGTCTCCTACGAGCAGTACTTC. Amino acids: CASRLRQGGVSYEQYF.

This clone occurred many times. J is TRBJ2-1 and V is TRBV7-2; possible D gene TRBD2, 6 bases. The V and J ends lost 5 bases and 2 bases respectively, with 13 bases between them. The CDR3 covers 15 residues. CDR1 is SGHTA and CDR2 is FQGNSA in the germline V gene. Here the CDR3 DNA reads TGTGCCAGCAGCCCCGGGAGCGGCGCCTACAATGAGCAGTTCTTC. Amino acids: CASSPGSGAYNEQFF.

This clone was recorded only once. The V and J genes are TRBV19 and TRBJ2-3; 9 positions match TRBD2. The length of the CDR3 is 15 residues. The ends lost 3 bases at V and 2 bases at J; junction bases unmatched: 3. CDR1 is LNHDA and CDR2 is SQIVND in the germline V gene (reference sequence). The CDR3 coding sequence is TGTGCCAGTAGTATGCTAGCGGGGAACACAGATACGCAGTATTTT. It yields the protein CASSMLAGNTDTQYF.

CDR3 sequence: CASSLTESGGNYNEQFF. The CDR3 nucleotides read TGTGCCAGCAGCTTAACAGAAAGCGGGGGAAATTACAATGAGCAGTTCTTC. The chain joins TRBV7-3 to TRBJ2-1, with 8 bases matching TRBD2. J gave up 4 bases and V 0 bases, and 8 bases lay outside the gene matches. Per germline, CDR1 SGHTA and CDR2 FQGTGA. The CDR3 extends over 17 amino acids.

The chain joins TRBV6-7 to TRBJ2-7, with D possibly matching TRBD2 (5 bases). Being an ORF, TRBV6-7 has a function that is uncertain. The germline V and J ends were trimmed by 6 bases and 5 bases, with 17 bases remaining between them. This CDR3 region has 14 residues. DNA for the CDR3: TGTGCCAGCAGCCCCTTTTGGGGTAGCGACGAGCAGTACTTC. This gives the protein CASSPFWGSDEQYF.

V and J are TRBV28 and TRBJ1-5; weak D call: TRBD1 (5 bases). This CDR3 is built from 14 residues. Looked up from germline, CDR1 is MDHEN and CDR2 is SYDVKM. V gave up 1 base and J gave up 5 bases, with 9 bases separating them. CDR3 sequence: CASSLSSGHQPQHF. Written as DNA, the CDR3 is TGTGCCAGCAGTTTATCGTCAGGGCATCAGCCCCAGCATTTT.

V is TRBV11-2 and J is TRBJ2-4; 13 bases match TRBD2. The germline CDR1 and CDR2 sequences are SGHAT and FQNNGV. The CDR3 extends over 18 amino acids. With V trimmed by 3 bases and J by 0 bases, 5 bases remained unmatched. The DNA for the CDR3 is TGTGCCAGCAGCTTTACGACTAGCGGGAGGATAGCCAAAAACATTCAGTACTTC. It codes for CASSFTTSGRIAKNIQYF.

The chain employs TRBV7-8 and TRBJ1-5; D uncertain. This CDR3 contains 17 residues. Germline V gene lookup returns CDR1 SGHVS and CDR2 FQNEAQ. V shed 1 base and J shed 1 base, with 14 bases lying between them. The CDR3 protein is CASSLEARTASNQPQHF. CDR3 nucleotide sequence: TGTGCCAGCAGCTTAGAAGCTCGCACAGCAAGCAATCAGCCCCAGCATTTT.

The chain combines TRBV28 with TRBJ2-6; D gene ambiguous. CDR3 length equals 15 residues. The germline V gene encodes CDR1 MDHEN and CDR2 SYDVKM. V shed 7 bases and J shed 0 bases, with 10 bases lying between them. The CDR3 bases are TGTGCCAGCATCCCAATGCGCTCTGGGGCCAACGTCCTGACTTTC. It encodes CASIPMRSGANVLTF.

The genes are TRBV6-1 and TRBJ1-2; 7 bases match TRBD1. The CDR3 covers 13 residues. CDR1 is MNHNS, CDR2 SASEGT, per germline. Trimming took 6 bases from V and 4 from J; bases not matched to a gene: 5. The CDR3 is CASRGTVGYGYTF. DNA of the CDR3: TGTGCCAGCAGGGGGACAGTGGGCTATGGCTACACCTTC.

This clone was seen only once. V usage is TRBV30 and J usage is TRBJ2-7, with D possibly TRBD1 on 6 matching bases. Germline V gives CDR1 GTSNPN, CDR2 SVGIG (reference sequence). The CDR3 contains 14 residues. Trimming took off 0 bases at V and 5 bases at J, with 14 bases between the two ends. DNA for the CDR3: TGTGCCTGGAGTGTACAAGGCAGGGGAGACGAGCAGTACTTC. Translated, it gives CAWSVQGRGDEQYF. Full variable domain (missing parts from reference TRBV30 and TRBJ2-7): SQTIHQWPATLVQPVGSPLSLECTVEGTSNPNLYWYRQAAGRGLQLLFYSVGIGQISSEVPQNLSASRPQDRQFILSSKKLLLSDSGFYLCAWSVQGRGDEQYFGPGTRLTVT.

V gene TRBV11-2 combines with J gene TRBJ1-2; maybe TRBD1 (5 bases). Germline loops: CDR1 SGHAT, CDR2 FQNNGV. The CDR3 length is 15 residues. V lost 6 bases, J lost 1 base, and 15 bases lay in between. CDR3: CASRPDQGSNYGYTF. DNA for the CDR3: TGTGCCAGCAGGCCAGACCAGGGAAGTAACTATGGCTACACCTTC.

The genes are TRBV6-1 and TRBJ2-4; D is undetermined. This CDR3 is 15 amino acids long. Trimming removed 1 base at V and 2 bases at J, with 9 bases between. Germline CDR1 and CDR2: MNHNS and SASEGT. The CDR3: CASSEGASTKNIQYF. The CDR3 region has the DNA TGTGCCAGCAGTGAAGGGGCAAGTACCAAAAACATTCAGTACTTC.

The V call is TRBV21-1, the J call TRBJ2-6; the table's D call TRBD2 went unverified against the DNA. TRBV21-1 is a pseudogene locus. The CDR3 length is 19 residues. The DNA of the CDR3 is TGTGCCAGAGGACCCCGGACTAGCGGGTGGCAATCTGGGGCCAACGTCCTGACTTTC. Translated, it gives CARGPRTSGWQSGANVLTF.

The chain carries TRBV7-3 and TRBJ1-1; 9 nucleotides match TRBD1. CDR1 is SGHTA and CDR2 is FQGTGA in the germline V gene. The CDR3 is 14 amino acids. V gave up 3 bases and J gave up 2 bases; unmatched junction bases: 1. Here the CDR3 reads CASSLTGGNTEAFF. Written as DNA, the CDR3 is TGTGCCAGCAGCTTGACAGGGGGAAACACTGAAGCTTTCTTT.

The chain combines TRBV9 with TRBJ2-1, with a possible D match to TRBD2 (6 bases). This CDR3 is built from 14 residues. Germline V gene data show CDR1 as SGDLS and CDR2 as YYNGEE. With 5 bases removed from V and 3 bases from J, the gap between germline ends came to 12 bases. The CDR3 sequence is CASSSTGGYNEQFF. In nucleotides, the CDR3 is TGTGCCAGCAGTTCCACCGGGGGCTACAATGAGCAGTTCTTC.

The chain recombines TRBV6-6 with TRBJ1-1; 7 bases agree with TRBD1. Germline V gives CDR1 MNHNY, CDR2 SVGAGI (reference sequence). The CDR3 runs to 13 residues. The trim removed 5 bases at V and 4 bases at J, leaving 4 bases unmatched. The DNA for the CDR3 is TGTGCCAGCAGTGGACAGGCTAGCACTGAAGCTTTCTTT. Protein: CASSGQASTEAFF.

The J gene is TRBJ1-1, the V gene TRBV27; D perhaps matches TRBD1 (5 bases). The V end was cut by 2 bases, the J end by 8 bases, with 12 bases between. The germline V gene has CDR1 MNHEY and CDR2 SMNVEV (reference sequence). The CDR3 has 13 residues. The CDR3 region is CASSLTQGFEAFF. The CDR3 bases are TGTGCCAGCAGTTTAACCCAGGGCTTCGAAGCTTTCTTT.

This clone was counted a single time. V is TRBV7-9 and J is TRBJ2-1, with TRBD2 identical over 9 bases. This CDR3 spans 15 amino acids. The germline V gene has CDR1 SEHNR and CDR2 FQNEAQ (reference sequence). After removal of 4 bases from V and 5 bases from J, the junction contained 6 bases not matched to a gene. CDR3 region: CASSSSRLADNEQFF. In DNA, the CDR3 is TGTGCCAGCAGCTCCTCACGACTAGCGGACAATGAGCAGTTCTTC. The whole variable domain, filled in from reference TRBV7-9 and TRBJ2-1, reads DTGVSQNPRHKITKRGQNVTFRCDPISEHNRLYWYRQTLGQGPEFLTYFQNEAQLEKSRLLSDRFSAERPKGSFSTLEIQRTEQGDSAMYLCASSSSRLADNEQFFGPGTRLTVL.

The chain uses TRBV2 and TRBJ2-5; a weak D match, TRBD2 (5 bases). The CDR3 loop spans 15 amino acids. Trimming removed 10 bases at V and 1 base at J, with 19 bases between. In germline, CDR1 is SNHLY, CDR2 FYNNEI. DNA of the CDR3: TGTGCCATCTCGAACTTAAGCGGAGTCCAAGAGACCCAGTACTTC. Its translation is CAISNLSGVQETQYF.

This chain joins TRBV14 and TRBJ2-7, with 11 bases matching TRBD2. The trim removed 2 bases at V and 3 bases at J, leaving 15 bases unmatched. Germline V gives CDR1 SGHDN, CDR2 FVKESK. This CDR3 region has 19 residues. The CDR3 coding sequence is TGTGCCAGCAGCCAAACTAAGGCAACGACTAGCGGGGATTTCTACGAGCAGTACTTC. Its protein is CASSQTKATTSGDFYEQYF.

This clone was recorded a few times. This rearrangement joins TRBV30 to TRBJ1-5; the D is unclear. Trimming removed 0 bases at V and 5 bases at J, with 11 bases between. The CDR3 is 14 residues long. Germline V gene data show CDR1 as GTSNPN and CDR2 as SVGIG (reference sequence). Written as DNA, the CDR3 is TGTGCCTGGAGTGTTGAGGGAGGATATCAGCCCCAGCATTTT. The encoded protein is CAWSVEGGYQPQHF.

CDR3 region: CASSGLAGGPGSPWVGTQYF. The CDR3 nucleotides are TGTGCCAGCAGTGGGCTAGCGGGAGGGCCGGGTAGTCCTTGGGTCGGTACGCAGTATTTT. V gene TRBV6-1 combines with J gene TRBJ2-3, with TRBD2 matching 12 bases. CDR1 is MNHNS and CDR2 is SASEGT in the germline V gene. Unmatched junction bases numbered 22, after V lost 4 bases and J lost 8 bases. The CDR3 has 20 residues.